A selection of T cell receptor beta chains follows, all from one sample in a study of human T cells and chemical hapten exposure. TCRdb ran MiXCR on the RACE reads and lists one entry per CDR3 protein. The table includes more than 95,000 distinct CDR3 sequences, about 34% detected once. The source was whole blood, collected in connection with sensitization to the hapten diphenylcyclopropenone (DPC). Receptors were obtained from a man aged 35-49 years with alopecia areata. Some clones in this sample may be carry-over from other donors' samples. The CDR3 runs from the conserved cysteine through the conserved F or W. Each record gives: V gene, J gene, D gene, clone size, CDR3 DNA, CDR3 protein. D genes are given only for firm matches. The size entry is marked missing in some rows and otherwise reads once, few, many or a size class.

TRBV4-2	TRBJ2-3	TRBD1	once	TGTGCCAGCAGCCAACCTGGGACAGGGGCAGATACGCAGTATTTT	CASSQPGTGADTQYF
TRBV20-1	TRBJ2-3	TRBD2	-	TGCAGTGCTCTAGCGGGAGTAAAGACAGATACGCAGTATTTT	CSALAGVKTDTQYF
TRBV7-3	TRBJ1-5	TRBD1	-	TGTGCCAGCAGCTCGGACAGGGATCAGCCCCAGCATTTT	CASSSDRDQPQHF
TRBV4-3	TRBJ2-3	TRBD1	-	TGCGCCAGCAGCCAAAGTCCGGCAGGGGGCTCGGCAGATACGCAGTATTTT	CASSQSPAGGSADTQYF
TRBV20-1	TRBJ1-2	TRBD1	-	TGCAGTGCTAGGGGGACAGACAACTCTGGCTACACCTTC	CSARGTDNSGYTF
TRBV12-3/TRBV12-4	TRBJ2-3	-	few	TGTGCCAGCAGTTCACCCCTAGCTCGGGGTGGGGATACGCAGTATTTT	CASSSPLARGGDTQYF
TRBV7-2	TRBJ2-3	TRBD2	-	TGTGCCAGCAGCCAAGCGAGACTAGCGGCAGATACGCAGTATTTT	CASSQARLAADTQYF
TRBV29-1	TRBJ2-5	-	-	TGCAGCGTTGACAGGGACGGAGAGACCCAGTACTTC	CSVDRDGETQYF
TRBV7-9	TRBJ1-2	TRBD1	-	TGTGCCAGCAGCCCGTGGGACAGAGATGGCTACACCTTC	CASSPWDRDGYTF
TRBV7-2	TRBJ2-1	TRBD2	few	TGTGCCAGCAGCTTAGGTAGTAGCGGGAACTACAATGAGCAGTTCTTC	CASSLGSSGNYNEQFF
TRBV7-9	TRBJ1-5	TRBD1	few	TGTGCCAGCAGCCCAGGGACAGGGGAGGACAATCAGCCCCAGCATTTT	CASSPGTGEDNQPQHF
TRBV9	TRBJ2-2	-	-	TGTGCCAGCAGCGTAGGGTTCACCGGGGAGCTGTTTTTT	CASSVGFTGELFF
TRBV7-6	TRBJ2-3	-	-	TGTGCCAGCAGCTTAGAGGGGGGTAAAACAGATACGCAGTATTTT	CASSLEGGKTDTQYF
TRBV3-1	TRBJ2-5	-	few	TGTGCCAGCAGCCAAGATCCCGGGACCCAGTACTTC	CASSQDPGTQYF
TRBV3-1	TRBJ2-3	-	-	TGTGCCAGCAGCCGTGAGGGTAGCGCGGTTCTAGATACGCAGTATTTT	CASSREGSAVLDTQYF